This is a list of T cell receptor beta chains from one sample in a study of CXCR3-negative and CXCR3-positive naive CD8 T cells. TCRdb re-called the 5' RACE reads and shows each CDR3 protein once, DNA omitted. The sample table sets out fewer than 10,000 distinct CDR3 sequences. The specimen was naive CXCR3- CD8+ T cells from blood. These receptors originate from a human donor in good health. Some clones in this sample may be carry-over from other donors' samples. CDR3s include the opening cysteine and the closing phenylalanine or tryptophan. Each record gives: J gene, clone size, V gene, CDR3 protein. Expanded clones are given a class, and other clones once, few, many or no size at all.

j_call: TRBJ2-3
clone_size: NA
v_call: TRBV29-1
cdr3_aa: CSVESLADTQYF

j_call: TRBJ2-7
clone_size: medium-sized
v_call: TRBV4-1
cdr3_aa: CASSPSQGNVGYEQYF

j_call: TRBJ1-4
clone_size: NA
v_call: TRBV28
cdr3_aa: CASSLPRDDVTNEKLFF

j_call: TRBJ2-5
clone_size: medium-sized
v_call: TRBV25-1
cdr3_aa: CASNALAGTQETQYF

j_call: TRBJ2-1
clone_size: medium-sized
v_call: TRBV15
cdr3_aa: CATSRERQGWEDEQFF

j_call: TRBJ2-7
clone_size: NA
v_call: TRBV25-1
cdr3_aa: CASSEVSTYEQYF

j_call: TRBJ1-4
clone_size: medium-sized
v_call: TRBV18
cdr3_aa: CASSPPAAGVGEKLFF

j_call: TRBJ1-5
clone_size: NA
v_call: TRBV3-1
cdr3_aa: CASSQDPLGNQPQHF

j_call: TRBJ2-7
clone_size: NA
v_call: TRBV20-1
cdr3_aa: CSARDPRASSYEQYF

j_call: TRBJ2-7
clone_size: medium-sized
v_call: TRBV28
cdr3_aa: CASSPPRWSYEQYF

j_call: TRBJ2-7
clone_size: NA
v_call: TRBV21-1
cdr3_aa: CASSKPGPDRNREQYF

j_call: TRBJ2-7
clone_size: NA
v_call: TRBV5-1
cdr3_aa: CASSFSKADDEQYF

j_call: TRBJ2-3
clone_size: medium-sized
v_call: TRBV20-1
cdr3_aa: CSVPSGDVMDTQYF

j_call: TRBJ2-3
clone_size: NA
v_call: TRBV15
cdr3_aa: CATSRELAAAVDTQYF

j_call: TRBJ2-7
clone_size: NA
v_call: TRBV2
cdr3_aa: CARGGVYEQYF

j_call: TRBJ2-7
clone_size: medium-sized
v_call: TRBV10-3
cdr3_aa: CAISGDPSSYEQYF

j_call: TRBJ2-4
clone_size: medium-sized
v_call: TRBV12-3/TRBV12-4
cdr3_aa: CASSLAGLLAKNIQYF

j_call: TRBJ2-1
clone_size: medium-sized
v_call: TRBV9
cdr3_aa: CASSVDPAGVNEQFF

j_call: TRBJ2-1
clone_size: NA
v_call: TRBV5-6
cdr3_aa: CASSFDGLAGLSSYNEQFF

j_call: TRBJ2-3
clone_size: medium-sized
v_call: TRBV29-1
cdr3_aa: CSVGRAGGRDTQYF

j_call: TRBJ2-7
clone_size: NA
v_call: TRBV6-6
cdr3_aa: CASSYSVDEQYF

j_call: TRBJ1-4
clone_size: NA
v_call: TRBV21-1
cdr3_aa: CASSKNRLTTNEKLFF

j_call: TRBJ2-6
clone_size: NA
v_call: TRBV20-1
cdr3_aa: CSAPASSGANVLTF

j_call: TRBJ2-1
clone_size: NA
v_call: TRBV18
cdr3_aa: CASSPPWGGGEQFF

j_call: TRBJ2-7
clone_size: NA
v_call: TRBV29-1
cdr3_aa: CSVETGGFYEQYF